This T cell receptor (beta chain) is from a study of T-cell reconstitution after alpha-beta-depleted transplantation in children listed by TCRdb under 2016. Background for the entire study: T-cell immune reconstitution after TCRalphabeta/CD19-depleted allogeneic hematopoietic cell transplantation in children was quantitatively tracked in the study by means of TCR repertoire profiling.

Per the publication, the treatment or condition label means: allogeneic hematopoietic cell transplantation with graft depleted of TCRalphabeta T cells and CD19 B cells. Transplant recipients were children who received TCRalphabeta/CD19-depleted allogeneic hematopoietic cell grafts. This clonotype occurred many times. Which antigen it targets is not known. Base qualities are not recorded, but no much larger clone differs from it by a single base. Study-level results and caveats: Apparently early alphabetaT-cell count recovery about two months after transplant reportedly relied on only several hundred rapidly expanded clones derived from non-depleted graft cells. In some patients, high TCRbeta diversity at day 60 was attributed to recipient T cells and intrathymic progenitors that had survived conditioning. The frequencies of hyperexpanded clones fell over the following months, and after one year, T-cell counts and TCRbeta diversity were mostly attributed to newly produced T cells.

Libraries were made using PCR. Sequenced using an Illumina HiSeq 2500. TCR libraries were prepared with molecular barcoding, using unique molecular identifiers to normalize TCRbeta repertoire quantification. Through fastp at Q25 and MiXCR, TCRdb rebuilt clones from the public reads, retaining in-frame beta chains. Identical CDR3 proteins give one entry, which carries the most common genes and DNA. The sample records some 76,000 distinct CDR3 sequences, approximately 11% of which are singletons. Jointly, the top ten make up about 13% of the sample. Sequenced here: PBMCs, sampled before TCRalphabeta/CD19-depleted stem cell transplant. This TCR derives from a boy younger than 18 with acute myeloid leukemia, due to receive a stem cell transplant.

The CDR3 in this case is CSARGTKGAGANVLTF. The DNA reads TGCAGTGCTAGGGGTACCAAGGGAGCTGGGGCCAACGTCCTGACTTTC. The chain links TRBV20-1 with TRBJ2-6; the D gene is perhaps TRBD2, from 5 matching bases. Including cysteine and phenylalanine, the CDR3 has 16 amino acids. Only CDR3 DNA is held: 48 bases, read in frame from base 1. The germline V gene (reference sequence) specifies DFQATT as CDR1 and SNEGSKA as CDR2. Trimming costs V 3 bases and J 2 bases, and their ends lie 14 bases apart.